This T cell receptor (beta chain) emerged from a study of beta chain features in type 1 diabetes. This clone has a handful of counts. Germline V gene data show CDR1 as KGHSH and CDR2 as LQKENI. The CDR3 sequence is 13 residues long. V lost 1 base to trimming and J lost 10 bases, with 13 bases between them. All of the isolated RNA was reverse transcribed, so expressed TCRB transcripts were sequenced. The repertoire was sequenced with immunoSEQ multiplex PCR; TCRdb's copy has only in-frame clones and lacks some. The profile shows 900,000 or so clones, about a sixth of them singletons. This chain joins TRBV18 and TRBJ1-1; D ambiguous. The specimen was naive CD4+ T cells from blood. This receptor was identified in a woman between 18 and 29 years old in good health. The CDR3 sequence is CASSPLRDVPAFF. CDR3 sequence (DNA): TGTGCCAGCTCACCACTTCGTGACGTTCCAGCTTTCTTT.